In its sample, the clone carrying this T cell receptor beta chain was seen many times. The antigen is not known. The germline V gene encodes CDR1 SEHNR and CDR2 FQNEAQ (reference sequence). Losses at the gene ends were 5 bases for V and 1 base for J; bases not matched to a gene: 4. This CDR3 comprises 16 residues. Each CDR3 protein gets one entry after TCRdb re-called the reads with MiXCR. The table lists some 800,000 distinct CDR3 sequences, approximately 29% of them singletons. This record belongs to a study of T cell repertoires in cytomegalovirus infection. Study as a whole: As its CMV epitopes, the study selected recently identified HLA-C-restricted and well-studied HLA-B-restricted targets.

This receptor was obtained from a human donor in good health (CMV status not recorded). Some clones in this sample may be carry-over from other donors' samples. The sequencing here drew on cultured CD8+ T cells from PBMCs, taken from culture after CMV antigen stimulation. V is TRBV7-9 and J is TRBJ2-2; TRBD2 agrees at 10 bases. The CDR3 nucleotides read TGTGCCAGCAGCCCTCGACTAGCGGGGAACACCGGGGAGCTGTTTTTT. Translating gives CASSPRLAGNTGELFF.